The source of this TCR beta chain is a study of cytomegalovirus exposure and HLA in healthy donors. This clone has just a few counts. With 60 Vbeta and 13 Jbeta primers, the PCR was carried out. Repertoires were generated with immunoSEQ multiplex PCR, while TCRdb's copy carries only in-frame clones and drops some. The sample lists about 120,000 clones; around 77% were seen once. V shed 1 base and J shed 8 bases, with 13 bases lying between them. The germline V gene encodes CDR1 SGHRS and CDR2 YFSETQ. This CDR3 contains 14 residues. The chain combines TRBV5-1 with TRBJ2-1; a weak D match, TRBD1 (5 bases). Material: PBMCs. The receptor's source is a man aged 18-30 years in good health and CMV-seropositive. The DNA for the CDR3 is TGCGCCAGCAGCTTGATGCAGGGTTTGGATGAGCAGTTCTTC. Translating gives CASSLMQGLDEQFF.